This T cell receptor (beta chain) is drawn from a study of control samples from healthy donors and cancer patients. The CDR3 runs to 13 residues. CDR1 is MDHEN, CDR2 SYDVKM, per germline. V was trimmed by 7 bases and J by 0 bases, leaving 8 bases between them. Repertoires were generated with immunoSEQ multiplex PCR, while TCRdb's copy carries only in-frame clones and drops some. The sample table sets out under 200,000 clones. This sequence was found in a woman in her thirties in good health. Sequenced sample: blood. This chain uses TRBV28 with TRBJ2-3, with TRBD2 as a possible D gene (5 bases). The CDR3 sequence is CASIPGSTDTQYF. CDR3 coding DNA: TGTGCCAGCATTCCGGGGAGCACAGATACGCAGTATTTT.